This T cell receptor beta chain was observed in a study of Ad26.COV2.S vaccination and SARS-CoV-2 variants. Study context: Vaccine-arm donor from the placebo-controlled COV1001 Ad26.COV2.S trial. Once or twice, 56 days apart, Ad26.COV2.S was delivered intramuscularly.

Note on this clone: As yet, its antigen is unknown.

Study conclusions and caveats: Vaccinees reportedly had broad spike-specific CD8+ and CD4+ T cell responses. People given the vaccine had a wider spike-specific TCR breadth than placebo recipients did.

Treatment in this sample: about 20 received Ad26.COV2.S at low or high dose, single or two shots; about 5 received placebo; per-sample allocation not given. Vaccine and placebo recipients were sampled on day 63 after the first injection. The CDR3 runs 14 residues. The V gene lost 1 base and the J gene lost 2 bases, with 6 bases spanning the gap. Germline CDR1 and CDR2: LGHNA and YSLEER. Data came from immunoSEQ multiplex PCR; TCRdb stores just in-frame clones and leaves some out. The sample has hundreds of thousands of clones; 70% to 90% are singletons. V is TRBV4-3 and J is TRBJ1-5; D is unresolved. This TCR came from a person between 18 and 65 years old who received the Ad26.COV2.S COVID-19 vaccine or a placebo. Material: peripheral blood, obtained in a trial of Ad26.COV2.S vaccine versus placebo. This CDR3 reads CASSQGAGNQPQHF. The CDR3 DNA is TGCGCCAGCAGCCAAGGGGCGGGCAATCAGCCCCAGCATTTT.